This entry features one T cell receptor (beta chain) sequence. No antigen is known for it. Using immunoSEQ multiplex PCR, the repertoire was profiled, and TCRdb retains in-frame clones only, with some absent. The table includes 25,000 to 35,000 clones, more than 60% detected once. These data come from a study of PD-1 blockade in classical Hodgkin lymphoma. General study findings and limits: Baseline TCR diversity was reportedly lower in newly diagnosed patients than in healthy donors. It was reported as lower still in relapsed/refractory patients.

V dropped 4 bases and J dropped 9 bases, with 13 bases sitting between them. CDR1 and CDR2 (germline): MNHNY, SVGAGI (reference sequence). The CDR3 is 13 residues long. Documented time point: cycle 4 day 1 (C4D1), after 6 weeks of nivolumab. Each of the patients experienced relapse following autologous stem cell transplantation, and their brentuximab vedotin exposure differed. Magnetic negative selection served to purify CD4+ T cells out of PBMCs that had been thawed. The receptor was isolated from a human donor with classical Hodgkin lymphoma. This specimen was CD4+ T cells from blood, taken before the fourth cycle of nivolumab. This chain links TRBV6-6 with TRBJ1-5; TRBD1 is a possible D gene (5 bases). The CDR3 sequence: CASSFRDPWPQHF. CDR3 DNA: TGTGCCAGCAGTTTCCGGGACCCCTGGCCCCAGCATTTT.